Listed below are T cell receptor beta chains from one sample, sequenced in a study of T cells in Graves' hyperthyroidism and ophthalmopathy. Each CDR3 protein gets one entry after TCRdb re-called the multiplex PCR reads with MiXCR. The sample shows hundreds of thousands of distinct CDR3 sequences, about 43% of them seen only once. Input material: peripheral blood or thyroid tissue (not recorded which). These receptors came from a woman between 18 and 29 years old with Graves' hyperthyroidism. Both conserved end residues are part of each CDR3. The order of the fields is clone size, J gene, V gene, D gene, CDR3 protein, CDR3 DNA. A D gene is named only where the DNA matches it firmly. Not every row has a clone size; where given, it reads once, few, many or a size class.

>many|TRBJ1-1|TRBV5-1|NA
CASSLGPRTEAFF
TGCGCCAGCAGCTTGGGTCCTAGGACTGAAGCTTTCTTT
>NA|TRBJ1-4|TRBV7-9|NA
CASSLEGGYKKLFF
TGTGCCAGCAGCTTAGAGGGAGGATACAAAAAACTGTTTTTT
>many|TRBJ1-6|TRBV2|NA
CASSGFPDRYSPLHF
TGTGCCAGCAGTGGATTCCCGGACCGGTATTCACCCCTCCACTTT
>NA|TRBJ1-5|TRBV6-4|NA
CASSPWGEPQHF
TGTGCCAGCAGTCCTTGGGGGGAGCCCCAGCATTTT
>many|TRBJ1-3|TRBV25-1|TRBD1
CASSSPWVTGTGGPGNTIYF
TGTGCCAGCAGTTCCCCGTGGGTTACCGGGACAGGGGGGCCTGGAAACACCATATATTTT
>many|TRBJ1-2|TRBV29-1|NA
CSVYKGIYGYTF
TGCAGCGTTTATAAGGGTATCTATGGCTACACCTTC
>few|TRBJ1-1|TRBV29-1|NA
CSVQRGVAQNTEAFF
TGCAGCGTTCAACGTGGGGTGGCACAGAACACTGAAGCTTTCTTT
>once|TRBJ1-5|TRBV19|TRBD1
CASSIPGRGLRQPQHF
TGTGCCAGTAGTATTCCAGGCAGGGGGCTACGGCAGCCCCAGCATTTT
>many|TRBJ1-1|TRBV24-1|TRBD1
CATSGPDRGKYTEAFF
TGTGCCACCAGTGGTCCGGACAGGGGGAAGTACACTGAAGCTTTCTTT
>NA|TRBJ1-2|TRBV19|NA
CASSIWGQNGYTF
TGTGCCAGTAGTATCTGGGGGCAAAATGGCTACACCTTC
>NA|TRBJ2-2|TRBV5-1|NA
CASSLEVNTGELFF
TGCGCCAGCAGCCTGGAGGTTAACACCGGGGAGCTGTTTTTT
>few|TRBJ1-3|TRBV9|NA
CASSSRLGNTIYF
TGTGCCAGCAGCTCCCGACTGGGAAACACCATATATTTT
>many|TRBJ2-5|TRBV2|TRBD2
CASSSQTSKETQYF
TGTGCCAGCAGCTCTCAGACTAGCAAAGAGACCCAGTACTTC
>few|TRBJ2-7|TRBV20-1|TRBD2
CSARGLAPSYEQYF
TGCAGTGCTAGGGGACTAGCCCCTTCCTACGAGCAGTACTTC
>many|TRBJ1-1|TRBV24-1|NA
CATRGVEQGNTEAFF
TGTGCCACCAGGGGGGTCGAACAGGGCAACACTGAAGCTTTCTTT
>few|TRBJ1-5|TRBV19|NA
CASSIWGNSNQPQHF
TGTGCCAGTAGTATATGGGGGAATAGCAATCAGCCCCAGCATTTT
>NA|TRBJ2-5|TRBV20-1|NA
CSARTTPGLETQYF
TGCAGTGCCCGAACGACCCCCGGGTTGGAGACCCAGTACTTC
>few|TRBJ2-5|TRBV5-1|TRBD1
CASSLPGQGRETQYF
TGCGCCAGCAGCTTGCCCGGACAGGGACGAGAGACCCAGTACTTC
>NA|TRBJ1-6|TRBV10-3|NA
CAITPRQADNSPLHF
TGTGCCATCACCCCGAGACAGGCAGATAATTCACCCCTCCACTTT
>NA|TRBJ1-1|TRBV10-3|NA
CATTAGPWAFEAFF
TGTGCCACCACGGCCGGGCCCTGGGCCTTTGAAGCTTTCTTT
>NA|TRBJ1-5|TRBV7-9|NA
CASSFFHGQPQHF
TGTGCCAGCAGCTTTTTCCACGGTCAGCCCCAGCATTTT
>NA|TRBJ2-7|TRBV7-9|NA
CASSLGGRRWYEQYF
TGTGCCAGCAGCTTAGGGGGTCGTAGGTGGTACGAGCAGTACTTC